These T cell receptor beta chains were read from a single sample in a study of CXCR3-negative and CXCR3-positive naive CD8 T cells. TCRdb re-called the 5' RACE reads, yielding one record per CDR3 amino acid sequence without DNA. The sample has 5,000 to 6,500 distinct CDR3 sequences. Sequenced: naive CXCR3- CD8+ T cells from blood. The receptors originated from a human donor in good health. Some clones in this sample may be carry-over from other donors' samples. The CDR3 runs from the conserved cysteine through the conserved F or W. Clone size is stated in some rows and not others, as once, few, many or a class when expanded.

J gene | clone size | V gene | CDR3 protein
TRBJ2-3 | NA | TRBV29-1 | CSVAGDRTDTQYF
TRBJ2-1 | medium-sized | TRBV29-1 | CSVLAGGLLSYNEQFF
TRBJ2-7 | NA | TRBV6-5 | CASSYARGGEDYEQYF
TRBJ1-2 | NA | TRBV19 | CASSTPDGYTF
TRBJ2-3 | NA | TRBV6-6 | CASSYTLLAQDPASTDTQYF
TRBJ1-1 | NA | TRBV5-1 | CASRSNAEAFF
TRBJ2-7 | medium-sized | TRBV27 | CASSLVGGHEQYF
TRBJ1-3 | NA | TRBV4-2 | CASSLGAGNTIYF
TRBJ1-1 | NA | TRBV7-8 | CASSLARGLNTEAFF
TRBJ2-1 | medium-sized | TRBV6-5 | CASSYRLAGINEQFF
TRBJ1-4 | NA | TRBV5-1 | CASSLDAGVEKLFF
TRBJ2-1 | medium-sized | TRBV11-2 | CASSSDIRTIGNEQFF
TRBJ1-1 | medium-sized | TRBV29-1 | CSVGTGNTEAFF
TRBJ2-1 | medium-sized | TRBV7-3 | CASSSRDRSSYNEQFF
TRBJ2-3 | medium-sized | TRBV7-9 | CASSPTDGRTDTQYF
TRBJ1-5 | medium-sized | TRBV19 | CASGKGVKPQHF
TRBJ2-4 | NA | TRBV5-6 | CASSLGISLVEPRAKNIQYF
TRBJ2-5 | medium-sized | TRBV29-1 | CSVAKGQGQETQYF
TRBJ1-1 | medium-sized | TRBV27 | CASSLTERLGTEAFF
TRBJ2-1 | NA | TRBV6-6 | CASRLAADNEQFF
TRBJ2-3 | NA | TRBV23-1 | CVPNPQAGTSGSGTCTDTQYF
TRBJ2-3 | medium-sized | TRBV7-8 | CASSPPDSSGDQDTQYF
TRBJ2-2 | NA | TRBV7-2 | CASSLIIGLAVRTGELFF
TRBJ1-2 | NA | TRBV2 | CASIGGLDRNYGYTF
TRBJ2-5 | NA | TRBV9 | CASSGETEETQYF
TRBJ2-1 | NA | TRBV29-1 | CSVEGALAGEGEQFF
TRBJ1-2 | medium-sized | TRBV7-9 | CASSQTSGTALSDGYTF